These T cell receptor beta chains were read from a single sample in a study of shared clonotypes between healthy human individuals. Some clones are missing from TCRdb's copy, which holds only in-frame ones; the method was immunoSEQ multiplex PCR. The sample has 550,000 to 850,000 clones, approximately 74% seen once. Sequencing was carried out using memory CD4+ T cells sorted from blood. These receptors came from a woman in her 30s in good health. CDR3s include the opening cysteine and the closing phenylalanine or tryptophan. Fields, in order: V gene, J gene, clone size, D gene, CDR3 DNA, CDR3 protein. A D gene is named only where the DNA matches it firmly. Only some rows state a clone size, as once, few, many or a class for expanded clones.

TRBV30	TRBJ2-2	.	.	TGTGCCTGTGGCGGGGGCGGTCTTATCGGGGAGCTGTTTTTT	CACGGGGLIGELFF
TRBV28	TRBJ1-2	.	TRBD1	TGTGCCAGCAGTTTGCACACAGGGGCTAACTATGGCTACACCTTC	CASSLHTGANYGYTF
TRBV7-6	TRBJ2-3	.	.	TGTGCCAGCAGCTTTCTTACAGGGAGGGACAGCACAGATACGCAGTATTTT	CASSFLTGRDSTDTQYF
TRBV21-1	TRBJ2-2	.	.	TGTGCCAGCAGCAAAGCCTCTTGTGCTTGCGGGGAGCTGTTTTTT	CASSKASCACGELFF
TRBV28	TRBJ1-5	.	.	TGTGCCAGCAGCTATCAGGGAGTAGTAAGTCAGCCCCAGCATTTT	CASSYQGVVSQPQHF
TRBV5-6	TRBJ1-2	.	.	TGTGCCAGCAGCATGAGGTCGATTGGCTCTGGCTACACCTTC	CASSMRSIGSGYTF
TRBV5-6	TRBJ2-3	.	.	TGTGCCAGCAGCCAAGAGGGGGGTAAACGGGATACGCAGTATTTT	CASSQEGGKRDTQYF
TRBV4-2	TRBJ1-2	.	.	TGTGCCAGCAGCCAAGAGGCGGGGCGGACGGGCTACACCTTC	CASSQEAGRTGYTF
TRBV6-5	TRBJ1-2	.	.	TGTGCCAGCAGTTACAAGGGGAATGGCTACACCTTC	CASSYKGNGYTF
TRBV10-3	TRBJ2-7	.	TRBD2	TGTGCCATCAGTGGAGCGGGAGGGTTGTACGAGCAGTACTTC	CAISGAGGLYEQYF
TRBV28	TRBJ2-5	.	TRBD2	TGTGCCAGCAGTTTATGGAGTAGCGGGAGGTTATTGGGGACCCAGTACTTC	CASSLWSSGRLLGTQYF
TRBV6-1	TRBJ2-2	.	.	TGTGCCAGCAGTGACTGGGGTTCTAACACCGGGGAGCTGTTTTTT	CASSDWGSNTGELFF
TRBV10-3	TRBJ1-5	.	TRBD1	TGTGCCATCAGGGGACAGAGCAATCAGCCCCAGCATTTT	CAIRGQSNQPQHF
TRBV5-1	TRBJ2-5	.	TRBD2	TGCGCCAGCAGCTACTCTAGCGGGTCCGTGACGGGGGACTTC	CASSYSSGSVTGDF
TRBV28	TRBJ2-3	.	.	TGTGCCAGCAGTTTTGGGGGGGCAGCTAGGGACTTCACAGATACGCAGTATTTT	CASSFGGAARDFTDTQYF
TRBV28	TRBJ2-2	.	TRBD1	TGTGCCAGCAGAATGACAGGGTATCGCACCGGGGAGCTGTTTTTT	CASRMTGYRTGELFF
TRBV10-3	TRBJ1-1	.	.	TGTGCCATCAGTGAGGGACTCCTCGGGACTTTCTTT	CAISEGLLGTFF
TRBV28	TRBJ1-1	.	.	TGTGCCAGCAGTCCCCATCATGGGGGGCGGACTGAAGCTTTCTTT	CASSPHHGGRTEAFF
TRBV29-1	TRBJ1-3	.	TRBD1	TGCAGCGTCACCACAACCCAGACAGGGGCTGGAAACACCATATATTTT	CSVTTTQTGAGNTIYF
TRBV5-1	TRBJ2-3	.	.	TGCGCCAGCAGCTTGGGACTAGAACGAACAGATACGCAGTATTTT	CASSLGLERTDTQYF
TRBV6-5	TRBJ2-7	.	.	TGTGCCAGCAGTTCCTCGGATTCGGCCGGCGAGCAGTACTTC	CASSSSDSAGEQYF
TRBV28	TRBJ2-7	many	.	TGTGCCGAAACTCCCGGCTACGAGCAGTACTTC	CAETPGYEQYF
TRBV5-1	TRBJ1-1	once	TRBD1	TGCGCCAGCAGCCAGGGACAGAGACCCCCTTTTTTT	CASSQGQRPPFF
TRBV20-1	TRBJ1-1	many	.	TGCAGTGCTGACCACGACACTGAAGCTTTCTTT	CSADHDTEAFF
TRBV7-2	TRBJ1-1	few	.	TGTGCCAGCAGCTGGGCCGATCGGAGCACTGAAGCTTTCTTT	CASSWADRSTEAFF
TRBV5-8	TRBJ1-1	.	.	TGTGCCAGCAGGGCTTGGAGCGGCACTGAAGCTTTCTTT	CASRAWSGTEAFF
TRBV18	TRBJ2-7	.	TRBD1	TGTGCCAGCTCTCTCGAACAGGGGGCTGGTACCACCTACGAGCAGTACTTC	CASSLEQGAGTTYEQYF
TRBV30	TRBJ2-5	many	TRBD1	TGTGCCTGGAGCGGACAGGGGGTGGAGACCCAGTACTTC	CAWSGQGVETQYF
TRBV25-1	TRBJ2-1	.	TRBD1	TGTGCCAGCAGTGACGTCCCGGGACAGGGACTTGAGCAGTTCTTC	CASSDVPGQGLEQFF
TRBV11-3	TRBJ2-3	.	.	TGTGCCAGCAGCCCAGGGTCCACAGATACGCAGTATTTT	CASSPGSTDTQYF
TRBV28	TRBJ2-1	.	.	TGTGCCAGCAGTTTATGGGGGAGCTCCTACAATGAGCAGTTCTTC	CASSLWGSSYNEQFF
TRBV2	TRBJ2-5	.	TRBD2	TGTGCCAGCAGTGGTCCGGCTAGCGGGGTGCAAGAGACCCAGTACTTC	CASSGPASGVQETQYF
TRBV6-5	TRBJ1-2	few	TRBD1	TGTGCCAGCAGTTACCAGGGACAGGGTTATGGCTACACCTTC	CASSYQGQGYGYTF
TRBV28	TRBJ1-1	.	.	TGTGCCAGCAGTTTCACCCAGGGCAGAGTGAACACTGAAGCTTTCTTT	CASSFTQGRVNTEAFF
TRBV11-2	TRBJ2-7	.	.	TGTGCCAGCAGCTTAGTTCCCCTGAACTACGAGCAGTACTTC	CASSLVPLNYEQYF
TRBV2	TRBJ2-7	.	TRBD2	TGTGCCAGCAAGGAAATTCTAGCGGGAGAATACGAGCAGTACTTC	CASKEILAGEYEQYF
TRBV19	TRBJ1-1	.	TRBD1	TGTGCCAGTAGTATAGCCAGGGGGCAGAACACTGAAGCTTTCTTT	CASSIARGQNTEAFF
TRBV7-8	TRBJ2-2	.	TRBD2	TGTGCCAGCAGCTTAGTAGCGGGGTTCACCGGGGAGCTGTTTTTT	CASSLVAGFTGELFF
TRBV6-4	TRBJ2-3	.	.	TGTGCCAGCAGCAGAGAGACTGTCGGGACAGATACGCAGTATTTT	CASSRETVGTDTQYF
TRBV5-1	TRBJ2-1	many	.	TGCGCCAGCAGCTTGGCGGGTTCCTACAATGAGCAGTTCTTC	CASSLAGSYNEQFF
TRBV6-1	TRBJ2-1	.	TRBD2	TGTGCCAGCAGTGTCGGGCGGGAGTCCTACAATGAGCAGTTCTTC	CASSVGRESYNEQFF
TRBV27	TRBJ2-7	few	TRBD2	TGTGCCAGCAGTTTAGGCGGGAGGGGCGCCTACGAGCAGTACTTC	CASSLGGRGAYEQYF
TRBV20-1	TRBJ2-3	.	.	TGCAGTGCTCCCTCGGGACCTACGCAGTATTTT	CSAPSGPTQYF
TRBV11-3	TRBJ2-7	many	TRBD2	TGTGCCAGCAGCTTAGGGACTAGCGCCTACGAGCAGTACTTC	CASSLGTSAYEQYF
TRBV4-2	TRBJ2-3	.	TRBD2	TGTGCCAGCAGCCAGGCAGGGACTAGCGGCACAGATACGCAGTATTTT	CASSQAGTSGTDTQYF
TRBV2	TRBJ1-5	.	.	TGTGCCAGCAGTGATAATACGGGTGACCAGCCCCAGCATTTT	CASSDNTGDQPQHF
TRBV10-3	TRBJ1-4	.	TRBD1	TGTGCCATCAGTGAGAAGGGACAGGGCGACGAAAAACTGTTTTTT	CAISEKGQGDEKLFF
TRBV30	TRBJ2-7	once	TRBD1	TGTGCCTGGAGTGACCCGGGGACAGGGATTCGCTACGAGCAGTACTTC	CAWSDPGTGIRYEQYF
TRBV7-3	TRBJ2-7	.	.	TGTGCCAGCAGCTTAACAGGTGGCTCCTACGAGCAGTACTTC	CASSLTGGSYEQYF
TRBV10-3	TRBJ1-1	.	.	TGTGCCATCAGTGAGATAGGGCCGGGCACTGAAGCTTTCTTT	CAISEIGPGTEAFF
TRBV5-1	TRBJ2-5	few	.	TGCGCCAGCAGCTGGAACGCCGGCGGGGAGACCCAGTACTTC	CASSWNAGGETQYF